A selection of T cell receptor beta chains follows, all from one sample in a study of blood T cell repertoires in COVID-19. Clones were read by immunoSEQ multiplex PCR, and TCRdb kept only the in-frame ones, dropping some. Of 26,000 or so clones listed, around 89% were seen once; the top ten hold about 11%. The sequenced material came from peripheral blood. These receptors originate from a man in his 70s with acute or convalescent COVID-19. Each CDR3 is given without its conserved first and last residue.

v_gene,len,CDR3aa
TRBV6-5,10,ASSRVTYEQY
TRBV3-1/TRBV3-2,12,ASSPRDTSYEQY
TRBV7-9,12,ASSTSGGPGEQY
TRBV5-1,12,ASSSPTNTGELF
TRBV28,13,ASSYLAGVYNEQF
TRBV7-9,12,ASSSGDRPYGYT
TRBV28,12,ASTQTGSSETQY
TRBV28,12,ASSGTGWGLEQY
TRBV6-5,13,ATLTGTRSTDTQY
TRBV11-2,12,ASSLPGSMREQY
TRBV28,13,ASSLGTGTFYEQY
TRBV27,17,ASRPGLAGVREFTDTQY
TRBV29-1,12,SVGFGGSGNEQF
TRBV6-2/TRBV6-3,12,ASSYWEGNPEAF
TRBV28,10,ASSLSGNGYT
TRBV28,12,ASSLTGSSYEQY
TRBV7-2,14,ASSLLGDSSYNEQF
TRBV28,12,ASSQGTLRNTIY
TRBV5-6,15,ASSSPGRPGGTGELF
TRBV7-7,13,ASSYGTGSGEKLF
TRBV5-1,12,ASSFDTPSYEQY
TRBV19,14,ASRLQVSTGANVLT
TRBV4-1,11,ASSQEEGRPQH
TRBV19,12,ASSMGGAGSPLH
TRBV7-2,11,ASSSSRAGDQL
TRBV30,15,AWTLRDPDRYNSPLH
TRBV19,10,ASSIGQGLQY
TRBV7-8,13,ASSLVFWEDTEAF
TRBV6-5,11,AILDRGKNIQY
TRBV7-8,15,ASSLFAPGTGNQPQH
TRBV4-1,12,ASSLNRVRETQY
TRBV9,13,ASSVGQGGAYGQY
TRBV28,13,ASSHRTGGGDTQY
TRBV3-1/TRBV3-2,10,ASTHRGDTQY
TRBV9,13,ASSKGTSGSDEQY
TRBV7-9,11,ASSSGPRHEQF
TRBV4-1,15,ASSQDQRTGGEDTQY
TRBV19,13,ASSSPRNQGNEQF
TRBV6-5,11,ASSPDRETEAF
TRBV7-9,13,ASSETLVSTGELF
TRBV29-1,11,SVEGDRGDEQY
TRBV5-1,12,ACRDTATNEKLF
TRBV6-1,12,ASSEQYLNQPQH
TRBV5-8,14,ASSSWTNGLYNEQF
TRBV7-2,13,ASSLVGGPGNTIY
TRBV7-2,13,ASSLGSSSYNEQF
TRBV7-2,13,ASSFEGTYFNGYT
TRBV14,13,ASSQPLTGYNEQF
TRBV7-9,14,ASSSRTGGADNEQF
TRBV6-2/TRBV6-3,17,ASSEDPVGVRGSNQPQH
TRBV27,13,ASRRSGETGNTIY
TRBV23-1,13,ASSQSRDRLETQY
TRBV7-2,13,ASSLAGGYTGELF